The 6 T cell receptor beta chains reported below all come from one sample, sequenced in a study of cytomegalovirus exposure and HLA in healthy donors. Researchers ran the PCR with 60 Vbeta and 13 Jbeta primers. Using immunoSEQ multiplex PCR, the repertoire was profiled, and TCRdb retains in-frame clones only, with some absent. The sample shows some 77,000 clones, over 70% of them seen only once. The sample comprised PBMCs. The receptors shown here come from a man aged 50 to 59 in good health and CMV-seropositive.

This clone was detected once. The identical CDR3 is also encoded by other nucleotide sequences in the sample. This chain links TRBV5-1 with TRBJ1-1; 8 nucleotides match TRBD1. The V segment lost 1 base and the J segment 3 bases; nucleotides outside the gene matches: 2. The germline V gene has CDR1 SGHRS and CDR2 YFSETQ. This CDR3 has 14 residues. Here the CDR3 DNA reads TGCGCCAGCAGCTTGACAGGGGGGGACACTGAAGCTTTCTTT. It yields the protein CASSLTGGDTEAFF.

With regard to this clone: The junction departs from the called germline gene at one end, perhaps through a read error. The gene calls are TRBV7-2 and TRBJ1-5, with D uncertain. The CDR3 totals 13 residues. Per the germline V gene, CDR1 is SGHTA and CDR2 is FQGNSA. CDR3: CAGSADSNQPQHF. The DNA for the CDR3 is TGTGCCGGCAGCGCAGATAGCAATCAGCCCCAGCATTTT.

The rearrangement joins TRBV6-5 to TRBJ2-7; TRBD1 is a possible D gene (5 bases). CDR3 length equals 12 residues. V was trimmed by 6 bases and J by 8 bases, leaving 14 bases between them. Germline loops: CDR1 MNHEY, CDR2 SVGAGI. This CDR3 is CASSSRVDKQYF. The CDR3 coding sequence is TGTGCCAGCAGCTCTAGAGTGGACAAGCAGTACTTC.

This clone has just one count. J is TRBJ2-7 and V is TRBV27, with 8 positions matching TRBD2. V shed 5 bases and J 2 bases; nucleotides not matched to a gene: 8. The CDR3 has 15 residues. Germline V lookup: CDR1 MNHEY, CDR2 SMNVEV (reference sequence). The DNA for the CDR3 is TGTGCCAGCAGTATAACTAGCGGACAAACCTACGAGCAGTACTTC. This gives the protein CASSITSGQTYEQYF.

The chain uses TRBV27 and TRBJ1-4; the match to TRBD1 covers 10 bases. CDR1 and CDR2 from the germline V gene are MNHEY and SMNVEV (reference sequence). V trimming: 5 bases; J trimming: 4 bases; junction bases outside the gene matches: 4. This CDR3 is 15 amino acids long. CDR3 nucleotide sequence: TGTGCCAGCAGTCCCTGGGACAGGGGTAATGAAAAACTGTTTTTT. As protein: CASSPWDRGNEKLFF.

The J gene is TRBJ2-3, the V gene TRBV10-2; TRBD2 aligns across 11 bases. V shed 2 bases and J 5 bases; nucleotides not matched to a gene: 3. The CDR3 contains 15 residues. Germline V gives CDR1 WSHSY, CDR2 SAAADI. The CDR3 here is CASSEPSGGKDTQYF. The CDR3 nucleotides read TGCGCCAGCAGTGAGCCTAGCGGGGGGAAAGATACGCAGTATTTT.